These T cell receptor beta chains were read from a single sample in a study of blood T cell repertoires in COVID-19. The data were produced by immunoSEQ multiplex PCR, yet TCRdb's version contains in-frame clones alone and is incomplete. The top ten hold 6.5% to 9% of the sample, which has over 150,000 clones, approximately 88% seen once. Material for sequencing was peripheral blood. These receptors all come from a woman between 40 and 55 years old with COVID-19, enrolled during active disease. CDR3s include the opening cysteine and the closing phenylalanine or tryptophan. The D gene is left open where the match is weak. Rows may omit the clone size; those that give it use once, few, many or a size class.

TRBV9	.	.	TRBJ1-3	CASSPGTHYSGNTIYF	TGTGCCAGCAGCCCCGGGACACATTACTCTGGAAACACCATATATTTT
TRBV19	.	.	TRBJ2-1	CASSIGGFTGALSRNEQFF	TGTGCCAGTAGTATAGGCGGTTTCACGGGAGCATTATCGAGGAATGAGCAGTTCTTC
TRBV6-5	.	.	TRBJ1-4	CASRDRQRENEKLFF	TGTGCCAGCAGAGACCGACAGAGAGAAAATGAAAAACTGTTTTTT
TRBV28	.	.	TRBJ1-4	CASSFPGEGYEKLFF	TGTGCCAGCAGTTTCCCGGGGGAGGGATATGAAAAACTGTTTTTT
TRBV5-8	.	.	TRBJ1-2	CASSSRGGSGYTF	TGTGCCAGCAGCTCCCGGGGGGGTAGTGGCTACACCTTC
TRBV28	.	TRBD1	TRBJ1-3	CASNIGGGGQGGNTIYF	TGTGCCAGCAATATCGGCGGAGGGGGCCAAGGTGGAAACACCATATATTTT
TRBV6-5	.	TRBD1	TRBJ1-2	CASSYSDRGRQGYTF	TGTGCCAGCAGTTACTCGGACAGGGGGCGGCAGGGCTACACCTTC
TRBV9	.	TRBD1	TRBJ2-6	CASSVRTGAISGANVLTF	TGTGCCAGCAGCGTAAGGACAGGGGCAATCTCTGGGGCCAACGTCCTGACTTTC
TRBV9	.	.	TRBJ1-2	CASSPTINYGYTF	TGTGCCAGCAGCCCGACAATTAACTATGGCTACACCTTC
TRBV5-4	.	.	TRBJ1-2	CASRLDRSISNYGYTF	TGTGCCAGCAGACTTGACAGAAGTATTTCTAACTATGGCTACACCTTC
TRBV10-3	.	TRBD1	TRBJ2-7	CAISDRGPTYEQYF	TGTGCCATCAGCGACAGGGGGCCGACCTACGAGCAGTACTTC
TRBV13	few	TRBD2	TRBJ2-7	CASSLGLADEQYF	TGTGCCAGCAGCTTAGGACTAGCGGACGAGCAGTACTTC
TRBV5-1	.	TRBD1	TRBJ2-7	CASSGDRSSSYEQYF	TGCGCCAGCAGCGGGGACAGGTCGAGCTCCTACGAGCAGTACTTC
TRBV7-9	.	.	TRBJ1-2	CASSLDRANYGYTF	TGTGCCAGCAGTCTGGACAGAGCTAACTATGGCTACACCTTC
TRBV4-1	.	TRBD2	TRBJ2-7	CASSRWTSGLSYEQYF	TGCGCCAGCAGCCGGTGGACTAGCGGTCTCTCCTACGAGCAGTACTTC
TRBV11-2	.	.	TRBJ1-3	CASSLDRGIGNTIYF	TGTGCCAGCAGCTTAGATCGCGGAATAGGAAACACCATATATTTT
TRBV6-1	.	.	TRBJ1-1	CASSDEGLNTEAFF	TGTGCCAGCAGTGATGAGGGCTTGAACACTGAAGCTTTCTTT
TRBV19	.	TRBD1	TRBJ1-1	CASSGGQGNTEAFF	TGTGCCAGTAGTGGGGGACAGGGAAACACTGAAGCTTTCTTT
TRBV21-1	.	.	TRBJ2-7	CASSRPQGERYEQYF	TGTGCCAGCAGCAGACCACAGGGGGAGCGGTACGAGCAGTACTTC
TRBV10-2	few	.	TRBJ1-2	CASSSAQGNYGYTF	TGCGCCAGCAGCAGCGCTCAGGGAAACTATGGCTACACCTTC
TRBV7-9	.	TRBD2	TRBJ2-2	CASSLREGNTGELFF	TGTGCCAGCAGCTTACGGGAGGGGAACACCGGGGAGCTGTTTTTT
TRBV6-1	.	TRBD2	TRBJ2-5	CASSVAGRGGQETQYF	TGTGCCAGCAGTGTCGCCGGACGGGGGGGTCAAGAGACCCAGTACTTC
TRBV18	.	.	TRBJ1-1	CASSPPGGAEAFF	TGTGCCAGCTCACCACCGGGGGGAGCCGAAGCTTTCTTT
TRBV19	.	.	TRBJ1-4	CASSIIPGSKNEKLFF	TGTGCCAGTAGTATCATCCCAGGCAGCAAAAATGAAAAACTGTTTTTT
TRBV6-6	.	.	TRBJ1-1	CASSSAGMNTEAFF	TGTGCCAGCAGTTCCGCAGGCATGAACACTGAAGCTTTCTTT
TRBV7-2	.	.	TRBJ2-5	CASTPRRRGVETQYF	TGTGCCAGCACCCCCCGGAGGCGGGGTGTTGAGACCCAGTACTTC